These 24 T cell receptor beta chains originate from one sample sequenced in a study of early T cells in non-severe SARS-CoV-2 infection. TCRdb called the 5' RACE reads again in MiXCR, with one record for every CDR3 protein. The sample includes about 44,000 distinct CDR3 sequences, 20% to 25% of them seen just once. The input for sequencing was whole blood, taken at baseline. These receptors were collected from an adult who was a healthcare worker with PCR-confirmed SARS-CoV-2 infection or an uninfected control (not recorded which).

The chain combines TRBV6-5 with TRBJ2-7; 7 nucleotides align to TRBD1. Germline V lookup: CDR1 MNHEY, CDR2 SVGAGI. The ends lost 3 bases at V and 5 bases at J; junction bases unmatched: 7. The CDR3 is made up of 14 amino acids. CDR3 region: CASSYMTGPNEQYF. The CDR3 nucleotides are TGTGCCAGCAGTTATATGACAGGGCCCAACGAGCAGTACTTC.

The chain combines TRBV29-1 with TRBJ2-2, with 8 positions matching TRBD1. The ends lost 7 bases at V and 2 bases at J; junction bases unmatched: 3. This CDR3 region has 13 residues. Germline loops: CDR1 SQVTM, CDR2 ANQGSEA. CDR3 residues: CSGRGPNTGELFF. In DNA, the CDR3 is TGCAGCGGCAGGGGGCCAAACACCGGGGAGCTGTTTTTT.

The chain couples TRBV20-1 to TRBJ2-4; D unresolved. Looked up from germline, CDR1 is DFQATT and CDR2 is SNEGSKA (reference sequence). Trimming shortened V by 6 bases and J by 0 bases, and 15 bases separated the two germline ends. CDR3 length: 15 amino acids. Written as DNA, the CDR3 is TGCAGTGCAATACTTGGGGTATTAGCCAAAAACATTCAGTACTTC. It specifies CSAILGVLAKNIQYF.

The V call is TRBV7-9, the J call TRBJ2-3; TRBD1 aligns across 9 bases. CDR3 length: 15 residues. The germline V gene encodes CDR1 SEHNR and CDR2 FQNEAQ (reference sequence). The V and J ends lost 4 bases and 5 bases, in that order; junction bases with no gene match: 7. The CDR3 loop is CASSWRQGGRDTQYF. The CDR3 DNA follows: TGTGCCAGCAGCTGGAGACAGGGGGGTCGAGATACGCAGTATTTT.

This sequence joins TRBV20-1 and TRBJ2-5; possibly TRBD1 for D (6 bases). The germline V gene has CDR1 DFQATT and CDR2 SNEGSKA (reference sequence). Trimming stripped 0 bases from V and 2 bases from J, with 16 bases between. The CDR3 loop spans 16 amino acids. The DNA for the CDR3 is TGCAGTGCTAGAGATAAGCCAGGGGTAGTACAAGAGACCCAGTACTTC. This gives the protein CSARDKPGVVQETQYF.

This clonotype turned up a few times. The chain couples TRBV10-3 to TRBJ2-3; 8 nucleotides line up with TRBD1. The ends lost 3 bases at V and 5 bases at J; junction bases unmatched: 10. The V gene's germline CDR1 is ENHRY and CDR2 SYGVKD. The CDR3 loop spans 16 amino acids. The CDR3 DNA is TGTGCCATCAGTGATCGGACAGGGAGATCGATAGATACGCAGTATTTT. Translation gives CAISDRTGRSIDTQYF.

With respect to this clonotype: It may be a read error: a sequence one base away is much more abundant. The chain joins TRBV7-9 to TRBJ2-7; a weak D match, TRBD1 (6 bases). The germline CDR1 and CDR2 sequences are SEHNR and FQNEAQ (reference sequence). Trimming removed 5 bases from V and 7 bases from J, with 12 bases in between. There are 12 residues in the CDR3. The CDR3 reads CASSRYREEQYF. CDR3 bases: TGTGCCAGCAGCCGTTACAGGGAGGAGCAGTACTTC.

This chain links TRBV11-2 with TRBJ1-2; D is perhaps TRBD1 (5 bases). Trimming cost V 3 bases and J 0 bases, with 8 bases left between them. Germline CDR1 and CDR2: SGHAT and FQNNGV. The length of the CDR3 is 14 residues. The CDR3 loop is CASSFGGANYGYTF. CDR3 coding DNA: TGTGCCAGCAGCTTCGGGGGAGCTAACTATGGCTACACCTTC. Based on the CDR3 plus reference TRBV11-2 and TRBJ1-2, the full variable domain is EAGVAQSPRYKIIEKRQSVAFWCNPISGHATLYWYQQILGQGPKLLIQFQNNGVVDDSQLPKDRFSAERLKGVDSTLKIQPAKLEDSAVYLCASSFGGANYGYTFGSGTRLTVV.

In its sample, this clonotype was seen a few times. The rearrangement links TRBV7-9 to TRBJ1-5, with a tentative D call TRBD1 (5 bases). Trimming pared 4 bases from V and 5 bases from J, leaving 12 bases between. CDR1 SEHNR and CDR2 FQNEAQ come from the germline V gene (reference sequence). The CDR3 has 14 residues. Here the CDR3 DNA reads TGTGCCAGCAGCTGGGGGAGGGTAGATCAGCCCCAGCATTTT. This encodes CASSWGRVDQPQHF.

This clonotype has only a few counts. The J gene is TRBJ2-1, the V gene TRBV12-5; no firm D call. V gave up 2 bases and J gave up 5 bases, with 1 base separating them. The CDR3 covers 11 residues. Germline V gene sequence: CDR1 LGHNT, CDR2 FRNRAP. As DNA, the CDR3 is TGTGCTAGTGGTTTGAACAATGAGCAGTTCTTC. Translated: CASGLNNEQFF.

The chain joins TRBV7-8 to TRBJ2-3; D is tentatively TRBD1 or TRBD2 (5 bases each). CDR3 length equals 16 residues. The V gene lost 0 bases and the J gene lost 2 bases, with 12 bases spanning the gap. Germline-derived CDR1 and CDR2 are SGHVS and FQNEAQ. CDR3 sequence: CASSLAGRGFTDTQYF. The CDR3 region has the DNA TGTGCCAGCAGCTTAGCGGGTCGGGGCTTCACAGATACGCAGTATTTT.

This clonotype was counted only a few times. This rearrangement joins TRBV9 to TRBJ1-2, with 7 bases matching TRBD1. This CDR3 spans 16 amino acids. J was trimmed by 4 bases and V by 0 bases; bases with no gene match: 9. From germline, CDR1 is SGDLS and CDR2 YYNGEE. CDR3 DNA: TGTGCCAGCAGCGTAGGGGACAGACCCTCAACCTATGGCTACACCTTC. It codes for CASSVGDRPSTYGYTF.

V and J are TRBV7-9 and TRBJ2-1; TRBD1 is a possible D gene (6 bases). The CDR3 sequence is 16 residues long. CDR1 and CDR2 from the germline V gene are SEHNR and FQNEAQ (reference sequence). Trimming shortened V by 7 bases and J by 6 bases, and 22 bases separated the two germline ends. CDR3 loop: CASTLGTRAGANEQFF. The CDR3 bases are TGTGCCAGCACCCTAGGGACCAGGGCAGGGGCCAATGAGCAGTTCTTC.

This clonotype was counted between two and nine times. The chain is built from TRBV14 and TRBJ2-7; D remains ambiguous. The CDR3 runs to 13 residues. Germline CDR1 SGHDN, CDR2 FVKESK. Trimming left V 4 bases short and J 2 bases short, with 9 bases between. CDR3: CASSPLPTYEQYF. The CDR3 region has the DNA TGTGCCAGCAGCCCCCTGCCGACCTACGAGCAGTACTTC.

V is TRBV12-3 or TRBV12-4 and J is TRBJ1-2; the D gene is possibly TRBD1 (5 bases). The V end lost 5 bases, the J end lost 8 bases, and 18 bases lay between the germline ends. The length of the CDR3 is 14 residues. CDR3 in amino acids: CASSPLSSGTGYTF. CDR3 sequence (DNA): TGTGCCAGCAGTCCCCTGAGTTCAGGGACCGGCTACACCTTC.

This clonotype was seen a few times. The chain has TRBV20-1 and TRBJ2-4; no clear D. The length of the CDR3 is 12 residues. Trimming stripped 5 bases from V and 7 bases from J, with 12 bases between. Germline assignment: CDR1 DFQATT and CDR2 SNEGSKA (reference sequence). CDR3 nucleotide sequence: TGCAGTGCTCTCGGCCTGGTGAACATTCAGTACTTC. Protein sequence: CSALGLVNIQYF.

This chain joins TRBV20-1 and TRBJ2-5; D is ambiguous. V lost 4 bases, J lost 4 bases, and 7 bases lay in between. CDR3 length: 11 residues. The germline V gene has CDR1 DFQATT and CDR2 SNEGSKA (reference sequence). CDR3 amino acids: CSANSPETQYF. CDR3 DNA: TGCAGTGCTAACTCCCCAGAGACCCAGTACTTC.

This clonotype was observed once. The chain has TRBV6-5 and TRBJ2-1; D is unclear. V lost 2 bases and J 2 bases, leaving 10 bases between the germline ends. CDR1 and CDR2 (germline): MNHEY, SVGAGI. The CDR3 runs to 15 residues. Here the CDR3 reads CASSYGLGPYNEQFF. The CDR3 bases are TGTGCCAGCAGTTACGGCCTAGGCCCCTACAATGAGCAGTTCTTC.

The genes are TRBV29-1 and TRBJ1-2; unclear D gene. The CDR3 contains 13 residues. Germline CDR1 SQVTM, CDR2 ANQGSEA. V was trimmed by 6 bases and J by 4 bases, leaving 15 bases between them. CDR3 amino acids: CSVRTSPIYGYTF. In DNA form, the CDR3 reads TGCAGCGTGCGGACGTCCCCGATCTATGGCTACACCTTC.

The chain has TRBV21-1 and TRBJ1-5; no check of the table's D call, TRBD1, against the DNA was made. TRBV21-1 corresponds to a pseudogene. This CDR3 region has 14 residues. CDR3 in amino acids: CASPLDRGNQPQHF. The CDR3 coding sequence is TGTGCCAGCCCCCTGGACAGGGGCAATCAGCCCCAGCATTTT.

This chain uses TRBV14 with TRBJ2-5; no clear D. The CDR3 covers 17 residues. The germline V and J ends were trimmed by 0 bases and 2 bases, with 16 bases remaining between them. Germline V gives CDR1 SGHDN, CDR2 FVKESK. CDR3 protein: CASSQDWPWGLQETQYF. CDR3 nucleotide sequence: TGTGCCAGCAGCCAAGACTGGCCTTGGGGATTACAAGAGACCCAGTACTTC.

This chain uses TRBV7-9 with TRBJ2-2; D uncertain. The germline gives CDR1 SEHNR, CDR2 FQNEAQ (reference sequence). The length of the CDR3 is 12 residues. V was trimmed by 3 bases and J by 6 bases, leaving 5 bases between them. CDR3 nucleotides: TGTGCCAGCAGCTTCGGACCCGGGGAGCTGTTTTTT. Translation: CASSFGPGELFF.

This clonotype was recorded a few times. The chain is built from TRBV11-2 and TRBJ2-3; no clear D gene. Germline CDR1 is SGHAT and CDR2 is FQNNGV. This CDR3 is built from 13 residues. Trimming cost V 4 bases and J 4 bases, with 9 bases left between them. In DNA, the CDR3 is TGTGCCAGCAGCTCCTTGGTTCCAGATACGCAGTATTTT. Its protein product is CASSSLVPDTQYF. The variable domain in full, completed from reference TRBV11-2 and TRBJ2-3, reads EAGVAQSPRYKIIEKRQSVAFWCNPISGHATLYWYQQILGQGPKLLIQFQNNGVVDDSQLPKDRFSAERLKGVDSTLKIQPAKLEDSAVYLCASSSLVPDTQYFGPGTRLTVL.

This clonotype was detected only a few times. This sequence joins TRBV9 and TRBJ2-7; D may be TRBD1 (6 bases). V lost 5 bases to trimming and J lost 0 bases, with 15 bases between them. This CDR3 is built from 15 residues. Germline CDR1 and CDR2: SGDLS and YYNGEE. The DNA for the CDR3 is TGTGCCAGCAGTTTCGCCGGGACACCCTCCTACGAGCAGTACTTC. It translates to CASSFAGTPSYEQYF.